This TCR beta chain was found in a study of cytomegalovirus exposure and HLA in healthy donors. As for the study in general: Inside one of the first data releases sat around 77 million unique TCRs taken from HLA-typed donors.

The study, taken as a whole, reports: About 87% or about 30% of the time was how often most TCR beta V segments were productive, according to an earlier analysis.

Primers for the PCR totalled 60 Vbeta and 13 Jbeta. Measured with immunoSEQ multiplex PCR; TCRdb has only the in-frame clones, and not every one. The repertoire includes about 190,000 clones, 79% of them detected once, and around 1.6% sits in the top ten. V lost 3 bases to trimming and J lost 6 bases; unmatched junction nucleotides: 7. CDR3 size: 16 residues. Germline V lookup: CDR1 SGHTA, CDR2 FQGTGA. This clone was seen a few times. Its antigen is undetermined. It was healthy bone marrow donors who served as donors. This receptor was taken from a woman aged 18-29 years in good health and CMV-seronegative. The sample consisted of PBMCs. The chain combines TRBV7-3 with TRBJ2-2; 10 bases are shared with TRBD2. CDR3 loop: CASSFISGRSPGELFF. Written as DNA, the CDR3 is TGTGCCAGCAGCTTCATTAGCGGGAGGTCGCCCGGGGAGCTGTTTTTT. The full variable domain, in which reference TRBV7-3 and TRBJ2-2 provide the parts outside the CDR3, is GAGVSQTPSNKVTEKGKYVELRCDPISGHTALYWYRQSLGQGPEFLIYFQGTGAADDSGLPNDRFFAVRPEGSVSTLKIQRTERGDSAVYLCASSFISGRSPGELFFGEGSRLTVL.